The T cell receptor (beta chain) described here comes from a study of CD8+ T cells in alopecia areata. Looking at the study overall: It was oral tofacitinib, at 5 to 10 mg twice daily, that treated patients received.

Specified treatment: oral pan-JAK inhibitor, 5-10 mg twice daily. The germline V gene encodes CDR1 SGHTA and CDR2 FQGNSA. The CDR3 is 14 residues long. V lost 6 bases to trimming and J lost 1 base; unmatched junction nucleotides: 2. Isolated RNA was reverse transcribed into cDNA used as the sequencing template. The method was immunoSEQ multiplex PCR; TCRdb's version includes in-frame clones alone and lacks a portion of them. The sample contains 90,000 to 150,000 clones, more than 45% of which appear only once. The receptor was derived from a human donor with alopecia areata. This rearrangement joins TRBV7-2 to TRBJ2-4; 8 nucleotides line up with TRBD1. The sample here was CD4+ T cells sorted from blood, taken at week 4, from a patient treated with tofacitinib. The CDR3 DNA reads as TGTGCCAGCAGACGACAGGGGGCCAAAAACATTCAGTACTTC. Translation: CASRRQGAKNIQYF.